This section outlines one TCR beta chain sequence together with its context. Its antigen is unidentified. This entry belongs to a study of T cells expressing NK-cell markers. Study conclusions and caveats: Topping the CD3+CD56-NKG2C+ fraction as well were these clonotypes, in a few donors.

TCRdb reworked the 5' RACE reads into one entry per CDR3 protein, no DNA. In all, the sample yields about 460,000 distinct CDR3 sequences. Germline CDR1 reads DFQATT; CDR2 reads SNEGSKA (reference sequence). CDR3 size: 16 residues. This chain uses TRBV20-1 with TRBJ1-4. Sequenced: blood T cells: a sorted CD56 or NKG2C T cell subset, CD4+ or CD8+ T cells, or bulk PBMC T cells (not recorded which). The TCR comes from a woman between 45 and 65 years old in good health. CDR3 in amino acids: CSASGGGTTTNEKLFF.